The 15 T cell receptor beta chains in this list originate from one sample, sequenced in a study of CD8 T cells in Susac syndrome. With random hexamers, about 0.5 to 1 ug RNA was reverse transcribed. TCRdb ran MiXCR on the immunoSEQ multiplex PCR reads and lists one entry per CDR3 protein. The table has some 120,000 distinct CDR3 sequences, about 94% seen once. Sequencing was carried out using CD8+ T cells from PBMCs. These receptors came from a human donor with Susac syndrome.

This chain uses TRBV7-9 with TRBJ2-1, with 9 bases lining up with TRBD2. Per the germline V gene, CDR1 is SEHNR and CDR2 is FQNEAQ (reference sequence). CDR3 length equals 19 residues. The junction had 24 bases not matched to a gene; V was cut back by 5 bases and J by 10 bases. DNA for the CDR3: TGTGCCAGCAGCCCCGAGGTCGGCGCTAGCGGGACGCGGGGCTACGAGCAGTTCTTC. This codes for CASSPEVGASGTRGYEQFF.

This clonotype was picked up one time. CDR3 loop: CASSLRGDHEQYF. The CDR3 DNA follows: TGTGCCAGCAGCTTACGGGGGGACCACGAGCAGTACTTC. The gene calls are TRBV7-9 and TRBJ2-7; 7 bases fit TRBD2. V shed 2 bases and J 5 bases; nucleotides not matched to a gene: 3. CDR3 size: 13 residues. Germline-derived CDR1 and CDR2 are SEHNR and FQNEAQ (reference sequence).

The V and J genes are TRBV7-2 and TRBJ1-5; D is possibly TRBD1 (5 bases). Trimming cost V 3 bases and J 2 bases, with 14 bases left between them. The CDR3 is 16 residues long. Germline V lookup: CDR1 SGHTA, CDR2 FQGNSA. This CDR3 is CASSFLPGGGNQPQHF. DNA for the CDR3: TGTGCCAGCAGCTTTCTGCCCGGGGGAGGCAATCAGCCCCAGCATTTT.

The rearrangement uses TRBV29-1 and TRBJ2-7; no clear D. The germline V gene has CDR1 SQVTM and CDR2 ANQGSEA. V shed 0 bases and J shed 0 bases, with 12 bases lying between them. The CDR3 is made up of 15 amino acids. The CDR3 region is CSVEDQGSASYEQYF. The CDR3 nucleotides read TGCAGCGTTGAAGATCAAGGTAGTGCCTCCTACGAGCAGTACTTC.

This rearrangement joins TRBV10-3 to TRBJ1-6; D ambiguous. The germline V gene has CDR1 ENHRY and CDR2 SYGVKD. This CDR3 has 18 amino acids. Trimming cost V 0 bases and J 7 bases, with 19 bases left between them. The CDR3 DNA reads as TGTGCCATCAGTGAGTCTGCAGTGGTGCCCCCTCGGAATTCACCCCTCCACTTT. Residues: CAISESAVVPPRNSPLHF.

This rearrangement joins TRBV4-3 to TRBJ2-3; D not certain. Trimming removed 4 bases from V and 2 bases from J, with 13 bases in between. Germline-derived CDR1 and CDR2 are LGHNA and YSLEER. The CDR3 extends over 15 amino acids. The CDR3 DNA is TGCGCCAGCAGCCCTCGAGGAAACCCCACAGATACGCAGTATTTT. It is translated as CASSPRGNPTDTQYF.

The CDR3 region has the DNA TGTGCCAGCAGTCACGGGACTAGCTACAATGAGCAGTTCTTC. Its translation is CASSHGTSYNEQFF. This chain links TRBV2 with TRBJ2-1, with 8 bases matching TRBD2. The CDR3 length is 14 residues. Looked up from germline, CDR1 is SNHLY and CDR2 is FYNNEI. V lost 5 bases, J lost 3 bases, and 3 bases stayed unmatched.

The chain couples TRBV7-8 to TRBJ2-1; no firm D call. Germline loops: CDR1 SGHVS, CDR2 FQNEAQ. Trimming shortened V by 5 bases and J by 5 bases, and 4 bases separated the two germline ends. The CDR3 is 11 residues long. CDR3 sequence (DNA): TGTGCCAGCAGCACTGACAATGAGCAGTTCTTC. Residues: CASSTDNEQFF.

The CDR3 region is CASSYSGTGSGYTF. The CDR3, as DNA: TGTGCCAGCAGCTACTCCGGGACAGGGTCTGGCTACACCTTC. V is TRBV12-3 or TRBV12-4 and J is TRBJ1-2; TRBD1 matches at 9 bases. V was clipped by 6 bases and J by 7 bases; unmatched bases: 9. The CDR3 has 14 residues.

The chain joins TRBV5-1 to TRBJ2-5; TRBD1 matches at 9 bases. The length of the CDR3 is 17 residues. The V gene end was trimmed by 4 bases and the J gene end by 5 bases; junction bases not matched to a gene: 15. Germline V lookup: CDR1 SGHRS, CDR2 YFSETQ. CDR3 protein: CASSLRPGQGFGETQYF. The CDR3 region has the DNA TGCGCCAGCAGCCTACGTCCGGGACAGGGCTTTGGGGAGACCCAGTACTTC.

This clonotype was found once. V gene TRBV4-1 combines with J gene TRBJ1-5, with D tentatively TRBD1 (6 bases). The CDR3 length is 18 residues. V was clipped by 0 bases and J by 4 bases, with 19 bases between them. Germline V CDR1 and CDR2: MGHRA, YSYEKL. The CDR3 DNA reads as TGCGCCAGCAGCCAAGATTGGGGGCGGGGGGCTCTGAATCAGCCCCAGCATTTT. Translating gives CASSQDWGRGALNQPQHF.

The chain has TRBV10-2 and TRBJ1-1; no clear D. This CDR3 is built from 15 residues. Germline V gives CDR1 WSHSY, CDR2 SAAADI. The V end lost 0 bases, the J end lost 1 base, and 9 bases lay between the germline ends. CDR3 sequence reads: CASSESPAGNTEAFF. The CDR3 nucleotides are TGCGCCAGCAGTGAGTCCCCGGCCGGGAACACTGAAGCTTTCTTT.

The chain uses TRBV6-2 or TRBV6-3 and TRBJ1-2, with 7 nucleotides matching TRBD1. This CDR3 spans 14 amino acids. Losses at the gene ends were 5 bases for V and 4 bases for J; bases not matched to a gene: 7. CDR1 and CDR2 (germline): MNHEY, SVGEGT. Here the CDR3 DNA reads TGTGCCAGCAGTGCCGACAGGGCCATCTATGGCTACACCTTC. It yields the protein CASSADRAIYGYTF.

The CDR3 loop reads CASSHRLTSNTEAFF. The CDR3 nucleotides read TGCGCCAGCAGCCATCGATTGACCTCGAACACTGAAGCTTTCTTT. The rearrangement joins TRBV4-3 to TRBJ1-1, with D unclear. This CDR3 has 15 residues. Trimming removed 3 bases at V and 1 base at J, with 12 bases between. CDR1 and CDR2 from the germline V gene are LGHNA and YSLEER.

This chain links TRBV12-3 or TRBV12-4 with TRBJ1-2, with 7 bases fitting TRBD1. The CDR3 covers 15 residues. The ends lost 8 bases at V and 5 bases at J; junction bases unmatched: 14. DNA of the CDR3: TGTGCCAGCCTGGCCCACGACAGGGACCCTTATGGCTACACCTTC. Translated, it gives CASLAHDRDPYGYTF.